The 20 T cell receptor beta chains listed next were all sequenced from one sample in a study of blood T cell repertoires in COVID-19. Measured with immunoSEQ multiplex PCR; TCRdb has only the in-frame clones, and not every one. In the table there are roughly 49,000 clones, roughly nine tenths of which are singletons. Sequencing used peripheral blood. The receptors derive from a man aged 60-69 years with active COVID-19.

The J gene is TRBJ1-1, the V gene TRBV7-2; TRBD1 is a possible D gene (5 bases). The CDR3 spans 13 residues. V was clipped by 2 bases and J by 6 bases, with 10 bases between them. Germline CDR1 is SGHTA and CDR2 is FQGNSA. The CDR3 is CASSLQGNAEAFF. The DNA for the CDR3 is TGTGCCAGCAGCTTACAGGGTAACGCTGAAGCTTTCTTT. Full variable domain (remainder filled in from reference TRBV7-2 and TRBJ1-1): GAGVSQSPSNKVTEKGKDVELRCDPISGHTALYWYRQSLGQGLEFLIYFQGNSAPDKSGLPSDRFSAERTGGSVSTLTIQRTQQEDSAVYLCASSLQGNAEAFFGQGTRLTVV.

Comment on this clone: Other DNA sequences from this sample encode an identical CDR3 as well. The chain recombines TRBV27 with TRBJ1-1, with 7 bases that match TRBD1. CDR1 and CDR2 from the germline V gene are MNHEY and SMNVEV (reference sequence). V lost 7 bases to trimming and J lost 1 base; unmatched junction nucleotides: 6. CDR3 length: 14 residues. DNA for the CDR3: TGTGCCAGCAACCGACAGGGTCCGAACACTGAAGCTTTCTTT. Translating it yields CASNRQGPNTEAFF.

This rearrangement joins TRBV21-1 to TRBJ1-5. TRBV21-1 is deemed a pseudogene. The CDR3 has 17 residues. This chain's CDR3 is CASSPRCGPPRDQPQHF. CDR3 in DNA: TGTGCCAGCAGCCCCCGCTGTGGACCCCCGCGGGATCAGCCCCAGCATTTT.

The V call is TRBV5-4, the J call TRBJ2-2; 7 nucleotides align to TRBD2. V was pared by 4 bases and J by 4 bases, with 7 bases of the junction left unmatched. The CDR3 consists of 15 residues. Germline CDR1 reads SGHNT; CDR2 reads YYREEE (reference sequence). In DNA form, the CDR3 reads TGTGCCAGCAGCACTCTAGCGGTTCTCACCGGGGAGCTGTTTTTT. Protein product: CASSTLAVLTGELFF.

The CDR3: CSVELAGGNEQFF. The DNA for the CDR3 is TGCAGCGTTGAACTAGCGGGAGGGAATGAGCAGTTCTTC. The rearrangement links TRBV29-1 to TRBJ2-1; 12 nucleotides match TRBD2. This CDR3 comprises 13 residues. Germline CDR1 is SQVTM and CDR2 is ANQGSEA. Unmatched junction bases numbered 0, after V lost 2 bases and J lost 7 bases.

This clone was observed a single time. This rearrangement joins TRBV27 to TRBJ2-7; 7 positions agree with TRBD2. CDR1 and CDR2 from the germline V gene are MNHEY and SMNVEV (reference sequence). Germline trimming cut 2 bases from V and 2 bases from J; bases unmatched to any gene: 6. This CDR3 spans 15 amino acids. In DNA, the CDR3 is TGTGCCAGCAGTTTAGCGGGAGAAAGACCCTACGAGCAGTACTTC. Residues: CASSLAGERPYEQYF.

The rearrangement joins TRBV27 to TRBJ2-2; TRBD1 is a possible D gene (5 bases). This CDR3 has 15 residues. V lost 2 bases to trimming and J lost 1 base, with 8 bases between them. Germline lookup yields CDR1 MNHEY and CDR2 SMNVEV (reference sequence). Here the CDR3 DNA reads TGTGCCAGCAGTTTAGGAAGGGGGAACACCGGGGAGCTGTTTTTT. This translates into CASSLGRGNTGELFF.

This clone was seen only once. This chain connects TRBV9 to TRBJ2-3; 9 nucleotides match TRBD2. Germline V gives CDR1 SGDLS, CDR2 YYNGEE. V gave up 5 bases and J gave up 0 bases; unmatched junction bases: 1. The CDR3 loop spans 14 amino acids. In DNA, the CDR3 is TGTGCCAGCAGGGGGACTAGCAGCACAGATACGCAGTATTTT. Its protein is CASRGTSSTDTQYF.

The DNA for the CDR3 is TGTGCCACCAGTGATCCCTCGACGGGGTTAGGCTACAATGAGCAGTTCTTC. Translation: CATSDPSTGLGYNEQFF. J is TRBJ2-1 and V is TRBV24-1; tentative D call: TRBD2 (5 bases). The CDR3 loop spans 17 amino acids. The V end lost 3 bases, the J end lost 3 bases, and 17 bases lay between the germline ends. Germline-derived CDR1 and CDR2 are KGHDR and SFDVKD.

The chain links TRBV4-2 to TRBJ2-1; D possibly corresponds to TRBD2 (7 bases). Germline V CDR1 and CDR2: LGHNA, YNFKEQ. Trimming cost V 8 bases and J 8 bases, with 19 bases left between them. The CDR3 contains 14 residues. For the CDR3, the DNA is TGTGCCAGCTCCGCGAGGGGGAGGGGCGATGAGCAGTTCTTC. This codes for CASSARGRGDEQFF.

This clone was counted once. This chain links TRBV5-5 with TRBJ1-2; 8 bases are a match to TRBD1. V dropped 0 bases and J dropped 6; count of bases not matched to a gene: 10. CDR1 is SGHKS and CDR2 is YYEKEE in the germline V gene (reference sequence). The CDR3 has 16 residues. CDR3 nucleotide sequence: TGTGCCAGCAGCTTGGGGCCGGACAGGGTATCGAATGGCTACACCTTC. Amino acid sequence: CASSLGPDRVSNGYTF.

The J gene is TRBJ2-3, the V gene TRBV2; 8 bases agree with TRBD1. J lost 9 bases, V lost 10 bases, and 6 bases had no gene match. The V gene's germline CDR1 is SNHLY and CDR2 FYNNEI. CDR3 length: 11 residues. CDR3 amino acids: CATGRGQTQYF. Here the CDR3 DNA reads TGTGCCACCGGCAGGGGGCAGACGCAGTATTTT. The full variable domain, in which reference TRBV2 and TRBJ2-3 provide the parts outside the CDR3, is EPEVTQTPSHQVTQMGQEVILRCVPISNHLYFYWYRQILGQKVEFLVSFYNNEISEKSEIFDDQFSVERPDGSNFTLKIRSTKLEDSAMYFCATGRGQTQYFGPGTRLTVL.

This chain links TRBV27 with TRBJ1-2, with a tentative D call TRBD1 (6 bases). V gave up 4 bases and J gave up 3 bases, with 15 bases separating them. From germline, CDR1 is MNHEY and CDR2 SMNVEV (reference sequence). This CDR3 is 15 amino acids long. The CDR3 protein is CASSSSGGGYYGYTF. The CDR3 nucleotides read TGTGCCAGCAGTTCCTCGGGGGGGGGCTACTATGGCTACACCTTC.

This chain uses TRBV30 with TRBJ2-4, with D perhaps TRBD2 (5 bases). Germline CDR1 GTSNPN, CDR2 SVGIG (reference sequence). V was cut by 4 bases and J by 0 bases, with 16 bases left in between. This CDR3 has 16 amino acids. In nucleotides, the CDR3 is TGTGCCTGGACAGGAACGGGATCTGTAGCCAAAAACATTCAGTACTTC. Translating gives CAWTGTGSVAKNIQYF. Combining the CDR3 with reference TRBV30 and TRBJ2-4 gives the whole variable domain SQTIHQWPATLVQPVGSPLSLECTVEGTSNPNLYWYRQAAGRGLQLLFYSVGIGQISSEVPQNLSASRPQDRQFILSSKKLLLSDSGFYLCAWTGTGSVAKNIQYFGAGTRLSVL.

CDR3 sequence: CASTSGSGEAFF. CDR3 nucleotide sequence: TGTGCCAGCACCTCGGGGTCGGGTGAAGCTTTCTTT. The chain employs TRBV27 and TRBJ1-1; D remains unclear. CDR3 length equals 12 residues. Germline loops: CDR1 MNHEY, CDR2 SMNVEV (reference sequence). Between the trimmed V and J ends, which lost 7 bases and 7 bases, there was a span of 13 bases.

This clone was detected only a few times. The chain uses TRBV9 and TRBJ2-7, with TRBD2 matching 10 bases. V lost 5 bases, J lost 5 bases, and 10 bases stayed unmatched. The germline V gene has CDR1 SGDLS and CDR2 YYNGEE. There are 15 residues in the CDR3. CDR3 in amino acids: CASSQREGRFHEQYF. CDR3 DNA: TGTGCCAGCAGTCAGCGGGAGGGCCGTTTCCACGAGCAGTACTTC.

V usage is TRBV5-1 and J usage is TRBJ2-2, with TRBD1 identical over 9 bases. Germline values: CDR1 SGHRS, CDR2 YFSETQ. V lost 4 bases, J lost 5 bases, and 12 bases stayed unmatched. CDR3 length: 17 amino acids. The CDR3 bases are TGCGCCAGCAGCGTAAGCGGGACAGGGTTTATGACCGGGGAGCTGTTTTTT. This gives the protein CASSVSGTGFMTGELFF.

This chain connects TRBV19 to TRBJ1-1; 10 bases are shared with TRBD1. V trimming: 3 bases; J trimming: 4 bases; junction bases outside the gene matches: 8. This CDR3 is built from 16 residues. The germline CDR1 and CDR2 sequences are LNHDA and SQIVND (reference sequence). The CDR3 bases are TGTGCCAGTAGTATTAGGACAGGGGGTCGCGGCACTGAAGCTTTCTTT. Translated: CASSIRTGGRGTEAFF.

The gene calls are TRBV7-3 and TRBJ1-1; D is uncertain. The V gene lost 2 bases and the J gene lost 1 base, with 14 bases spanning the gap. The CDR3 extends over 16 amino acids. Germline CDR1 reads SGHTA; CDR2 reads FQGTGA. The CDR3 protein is CASSLFGLETNTEAFF. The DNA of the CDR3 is TGTGCCAGCAGCTTATTTGGTCTGGAGACGAACACTGAAGCTTTCTTT.

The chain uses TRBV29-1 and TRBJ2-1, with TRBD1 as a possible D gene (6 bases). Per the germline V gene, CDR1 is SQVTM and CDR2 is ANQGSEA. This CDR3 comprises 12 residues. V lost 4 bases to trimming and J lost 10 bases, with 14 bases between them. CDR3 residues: CSVAGARGEQFF. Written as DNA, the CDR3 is TGCAGCGTTGCAGGGGCCAGGGGAGAGCAGTTCTTC.